The 32 T cell receptor beta chains below all came from one sample that was sequenced in a study of cytomegalovirus exposure and HLA in healthy donors. A multiplex PCR was run with 60 Vbeta primers and 13 Jbeta primers. Some clones are missing from TCRdb's copy, which holds only in-frame ones; the method was immunoSEQ multiplex PCR. Among 96,000 or so clones, under 85% were seen once, and the ten largest hold roughly 15%. Sequencing used PBMCs. The receptors here all came from a woman in her 70s in good health and CMV-seropositive.

J is TRBJ2-3 and V is TRBV7-2; weak D call: TRBD2 (6 bases). CDR1 and CDR2 from the germline V gene are SGHTA and FQGNSA. Trimming removed 6 bases at V and 1 base at J, with 17 bases between. This CDR3 is built from 16 residues. In DNA form, the CDR3 reads TGTGCCAGCAGTTCGGGGCGGGGAAGGGGCACAGATACGCAGTATTTT. Amino acids: CASSSGRGRGTDTQYF.

J is TRBJ1-4 and V is TRBV9; a weak D match, TRBD1 (5 bases). The CDR3 totals 16 residues. V lost 3 bases, J lost 3 bases, and 15 bases lay in between. Looked up from germline, CDR1 is SGDLS and CDR2 is YYNGEE. CDR3 loop: CASSARDSLANEKLFF. CDR3 bases: TGTGCCAGCAGCGCCCGGGACTCCCTCGCTAATGAAAAACTGTTTTTT.

The rearrangement links TRBV18 to TRBJ1-4; TRBD1 might be the D (5 bases). Germline loops: CDR1 KGHSH, CDR2 LQKENI. The CDR3 covers 15 residues. V was clipped by 3 bases and J by 0 bases, with 8 bases between them. The CDR3, as DNA: TGTGCCAGCTCACCTCGGACAACAACTAATGAAAAACTGTTTTTT. Protein sequence: CASSPRTTTNEKLFF.

V is TRBV9 and J is TRBJ2-1; TRBD2 agrees at 7 bases. Germline assignment: CDR1 SGDLS and CDR2 YYNGEE. CDR3 size: 16 residues. With V trimmed by 0 bases and J by 4 bases, 7 bases remained unmatched. The CDR3: CASSVASGGGYNEQFF. CDR3 bases: TGTGCCAGCAGCGTAGCTTCTGGCGGGGGATACAATGAGCAGTTCTTC.

J is TRBJ2-1 and V is TRBV28, with unresolved D. Per the germline V gene, CDR1 is MDHEN and CDR2 is SYDVKM. V was cut by 8 bases and J by 5 bases, with 10 bases left in between. The CDR3 consists of 12 residues. Here the CDR3 DNA reads TGTGCCAGCCTCAGATACGACAATGAGCAGTTCTTC. Residues: CASLRYDNEQFF.

This clone was recorded a few times. The chain uses TRBV7-2 and TRBJ2-1, with 11 positions matching TRBD1. Germline CDR1 and CDR2: SGHTA and FQGNSA. J gave up 4 bases and V 3 bases, and 11 bases lay outside the gene matches. There are 18 residues in the CDR3. CDR3 region: CASSFPIKDRGRYNEQFF. The DNA of the CDR3 is TGTGCCAGCAGCTTTCCTATTAAGGACAGGGGGCGTTACAATGAGCAGTTCTTC.

This clone was seen only once. The chain joins TRBV7-9 to TRBJ1-1; possibly TRBD1 for D (6 bases). The V end lost 5 bases, the J end lost 0 bases, and 25 bases lay between the germline ends. The CDR3 length is 19 residues. The germline V gene has CDR1 SEHNR and CDR2 FQNEAQ (reference sequence). The CDR3 DNA reads as TGTGCCAGCAGCCTGGGACCCCGGGACATCTTCTCCCTGAACACTGAAGCTTTCTTT. As protein: CASSLGPRDIFSLNTEAFF.

This rearrangement joins TRBV5-1 to TRBJ1-1; D might be TRBD1 (5 bases). Germline lookup yields CDR1 SGHRS and CDR2 YFSETQ. V dropped 7 bases and J dropped 4 bases, with 17 bases sitting between them. The CDR3 is 14 residues long. This CDR3 is CASGPGVGPTEAFF. CDR3 sequence (DNA): TGCGCCAGCGGACCGGGGGTGGGACCCACTGAAGCTTTCTTT.

The chain has TRBV6-5 and TRBJ1-2, with TRBD1 matching over 8 bases. Losses at the gene ends were 6 bases for V and 3 bases for J; bases not matched to a gene: 3. CDR3 length: 13 residues. CDR1 is MNHEY, CDR2 SVGAGI, per germline. CDR3 bases: TGTGCCAGCAGCCAGGACAGGGACTATGGCTACACCTTC. Its protein product is CASSQDRDYGYTF.

This chain links TRBV11-3 with TRBJ2-2; 12 nucleotides match TRBD2. V lost 5 bases and J lost 5; bases outside the gene matches: 6. The germline gives CDR1 SGHNT, CDR2 YENEEA. The CDR3 extends over 16 amino acids. CDR3 in DNA: TGTGCCAGCAGCGAAGGACTAGCGGGAAAAACCGGGGAGCTGTTTTTT. Amino acid sequence: CASSEGLAGKTGELFF. The full variable domain, rest sourced from reference TRBV11-3 and TRBJ2-2, is EAGVVQSPRYKIIEKKQPVAFWCNPISGHNTLYWYLQNLGQGPELLIRYENEEAVDDSQLPKDRFSAERLKGVDSTLKIQPAELGDSAVYLCASSEGLAGKTGELFFGEGSRLTVL.

The V gene is TRBV11-2, the J gene TRBJ2-2, with 8 bases aligning to TRBD1. The CDR3 length is 17 residues. Germline CDR1 and CDR2: SGHAT and FQNNGV. V was pared by 5 bases and J by 4 bases, with 12 bases of the junction left unmatched. CDR3 in DNA: TGTGCCAGCAGCCGTGGGGTGACAGGGGTTACCACCGGGGAGCTGTTTTTT. This encodes CASSRGVTGVTTGELFF.

The chain carries TRBV6-1 and TRBJ1-1, with 9 bases that match TRBD1. CDR3 length: 15 amino acids. Trimming removed 2 bases from V and 10 bases from J; junction bases left unmatched: 11. Germline V CDR1 and CDR2: MNHNS, SASEGT. The CDR3 DNA sequence: TGTGCCAGCAGTGAAATTTGGGGACAGGGAGGCTCAGCTTTCTTT. Translation gives CASSEIWGQGGSAFF.

In DNA form, the CDR3 reads TGTGCCAGCGCGCAGGGGGCGCTGGGAGAGACCCAGTACTTC. Protein product: CASAQGALGETQYF. The chain has TRBV18 and TRBJ2-5; 8 nucleotides match TRBD1. Trimming cost V 8 bases and J 4 bases; bases outside gene matches: 9. This CDR3 comprises 14 residues. Germline CDR1 and CDR2: KGHSH and LQKENI.

The rearrangement joins TRBV13 to TRBJ2-2; weak D call: TRBD2 (6 bases). The CDR3 covers 14 residues. V lost 5 bases and J 8 bases, leaving 15 bases between the germline ends. Germline-derived CDR1 and CDR2 are PRHDT and FYEKMQ (reference sequence). The CDR3 region is CASSPQRRAGELFF. The CDR3 DNA reads TGTGCCAGCAGCCCGCAGCGGAGGGCGGGGGAGCTGTTTTTT.

V usage is TRBV5-1 and J usage is TRBJ2-7, with 11 bases matching TRBD2. The CDR3 runs to 17 residues. Germline V lookup: CDR1 SGHRS, CDR2 YFSETQ. V lost 0 bases and J lost 4; bases outside the gene matches: 9. CDR3 sequence reads: CASSLGVAGGPGYEQYF. In DNA, the CDR3 is TGCGCCAGCAGCTTGGGGGTAGCGGGAGGGCCTGGTTACGAGCAGTACTTC. Based on the CDR3 plus reference TRBV5-1 and TRBJ2-7, the full variable domain is KAGVTQTPRYLIKTRGQQVTLSCSPISGHRSVSWYQQTPGQGLQFLFEYFSETQRNKGNFPGRFSGRQFSNSRSEMNVSTLELGDSALYLCASSLGVAGGPGYEQYFGPGTRLTVT.

This chain connects TRBV5-1 to TRBJ2-5; 11 bases fit TRBD1. Germline values: CDR1 SGHRS, CDR2 YFSETQ. Unmatched junction bases numbered 2, after V lost 0 bases and J lost 4 bases. The CDR3 has 15 amino acids. The CDR3 region is CASSLGGTGGETQYF. For the CDR3, the DNA is TGCGCCAGCAGCTTGGGTGGGACAGGGGGAGAGACCCAGTACTTC.

The chain couples TRBV6-1 to TRBJ2-7, with D possibly being TRBD2 (6 bases). This CDR3 has 13 amino acids. From germline, CDR1 is MNHNS and CDR2 SASEGT. The germline V and J ends were trimmed by 4 bases and 4 bases, with 11 bases remaining between them. This CDR3 is CASSGLLAYEQYF. In DNA form, the CDR3 reads TGTGCCAGCAGTGGGTTACTAGCTTACGAGCAGTACTTC.

This clone was counted between two and nine times. The chain joins TRBV19 to TRBJ2-2; tentative D call: TRBD2 (5 bases). The V gene's germline CDR1 is LNHDA and CDR2 SQIVND (reference sequence). Trimming cost V 6 bases and J 4 bases, with 12 bases left between them. CDR3 length equals 14 residues. The CDR3 coding sequence is TGTGCCAGTAGCCTCCTAGCAAGCACCGGGGAGCTGTTTTTT. Its protein is CASSLLASTGELFF.

This clone appeared a single time. The gene calls are TRBV13 and TRBJ2-3; D remains unclear. V lost 3 bases, J lost 0 bases, and 4 bases lay in between. Germline V gene lookup returns CDR1 PRHDT and CDR2 FYEKMQ (reference sequence). The CDR3 has 13 amino acids. Here the CDR3 DNA reads TGTGCCAGCAGCTTCTCTAGCACAGATACGCAGTATTTT. This codes for CASSFSSTDTQYF.

The rearrangement links TRBV7-2 to TRBJ1-1; 7 positions match TRBD1. Germline CDR1 reads SGHTA; CDR2 reads FQGNSA. The CDR3 covers 15 residues. V gave up 5 bases and J gave up 1 base; unmatched junction bases: 7. CDR3 sequence reads: CASSLRGQRNTEAFF. Written as DNA, the CDR3 is TGTGCCAGCAGCCTACGGGGACAGCGGAACACTGAAGCTTTCTTT.

The gene calls are TRBV6-5 and TRBJ1-1; D is uncertain. This CDR3 spans 14 amino acids. CDR1 is MNHEY and CDR2 is SVGAGI in the germline V gene. V was shortened by 0 bases and J by 2 bases, with 7 bases between the two germline ends. The CDR3 region is CASSYSRVNTEAFF. DNA of the CDR3: TGTGCCAGCAGTTACTCGAGAGTAAACACTGAAGCTTTCTTT.

This clone has a count of ten or more. The J gene is TRBJ1-1, the V gene TRBV5-5, with 9 positions matching TRBD1. This CDR3 region has 17 residues. The germline gives CDR1 SGHKS, CDR2 YYEKEE (reference sequence). V dropped 4 bases and J dropped 3; count of bases not matched to a gene: 13. The CDR3 nucleotides read TGTGCCAGCAGCCCCGGACAGGGGCTCGGGGGTCACACTGAAGCTTTCTTT. Translated, it gives CASSPGQGLGGHTEAFF.

There are a few counts of this clone. This chain joins TRBV28 and TRBJ1-2, with TRBD1 identical over 8 bases. This CDR3 region has 14 residues. With V trimmed by 1 base and J by 3 bases, 1 base remained unmatched. Looked up from germline, CDR1 is MDHEN and CDR2 is SYDVKM. Here the CDR3 DNA reads TGTGCCAGCAGTTTATCGACAGGGGACTATGGCTACACCTTC. This translates into CASSLSTGDYGYTF.

Notes on this clone: An end of the junction differs from the germline gene, which may be a read error. The CDR3 DNA reads as TGTTCCAGCAGCCTGGGACTAGCGGGCGGGGATGAGCAGTACTTC. It yields the protein CSSSLGLAGGDEQYF. The rearrangement uses TRBV7-9 and TRBJ2-7, with 12 bases fitting TRBD2. CDR1 and CDR2 (germline): SEHNR, FQNEAQ (reference sequence). The CDR3 runs to 15 residues.

Regarding this clone: A read error may account for a junction end that differs from germline. Other nucleotide sequences from this sample produce the same CDR3. The chain uses TRBV28 and TRBJ2-7; possibly TRBD1 for D (7 bases). The germline gives CDR1 MDHEN, CDR2 SYDVKM. The CDR3 covers 15 residues. CDR3 region: CASRGMGQGGYEQYF. Written as DNA, the CDR3 is TGCGCCAGCAGAGGGATGGGGCAGGGGGGCTACGAGCAGTACTTC.

The chain uses TRBV19 and TRBJ2-1; 10 bases agree with TRBD1. The junction had 6 bases not matched to a gene; V was cut back by 3 bases and J by 7 bases. The germline V gene encodes CDR1 LNHDA and CDR2 SQIVND (reference sequence). This CDR3 has 15 residues. This CDR3 is CASSIGDRGGNEQFF. CDR3 sequence (DNA): TGTGCCAGTAGTATTGGGGACAGGGGCGGGAATGAGCAGTTCTTC.

This clone was detected only a few times. The genes are TRBV5-1 and TRBJ2-3; no clear D gene. Per the germline V gene, CDR1 is SGHRS and CDR2 is YFSETQ. V lost 0 bases, J lost 5 bases, and 16 bases lay in between. CDR3 length equals 16 residues. The CDR3 coding sequence is TGCGCCAGCAGCTTGGCCGGATCGGGTACGCAAGATACGCAGTATTTT. It yields the protein CASSLAGSGTQDTQYF. Together with reference TRBV5-1 and TRBJ2-3, the CDR3 gives the full variable domain: KAGVTQTPRYLIKTRGQQVTLSCSPISGHRSVSWYQQTPGQGLQFLFEYFSETQRNKGNFPGRFSGRQFSNSRSEMNVSTLELGDSALYLCASSLAGSGTQDTQYFGPGTRLTVL.

This sequence joins TRBV10-1 and TRBJ2-5; 10 bases are a match to TRBD2. The end of the DNA is better explained by TRBJ2-7, so the J call may be wrong. The V gene's germline CDR1 is WNHNN and CDR2 SYGVQD (reference sequence). The CDR3 consists of 16 residues. CDR3 DNA sequence: TGCGCCAGCAGTGGTTCGGCTAGCGGGAGATCCTACGAGCAGTACTTC. As protein: CASSGSASGRSYEQYF.

The J gene is TRBJ1-2, the V gene TRBV4-1; maybe TRBD1 (5 bases). Germline V gives CDR1 MGHRA, CDR2 YSYEKL. Between the trimmed V and J ends, which lost 0 bases and 4 bases, there was a span of 9 bases. This CDR3 has 14 residues. The CDR3: CASSQEQGFYGYTF. The CDR3 DNA follows: TGCGCCAGCAGCCAAGAGCAGGGTTTCTATGGCTACACCTTC.

In its sample, this clone was seen once. This chain links TRBV29-1 with TRBJ2-2, with D maybe TRBD1 (5 bases). This CDR3 has 14 amino acids. The germline V and J ends were trimmed by 3 bases and 5 bases, with 13 bases remaining between them. Looked up from germline, CDR1 is SQVTM and CDR2 is ANQGSEA. CDR3 DNA sequence: TGCAGCGTTGAGAAGGGGTCGAGGACCGGGGAGCTGTTTTTT. As protein: CSVEKGSRTGELFF.

This clone was recorded a few times. J is TRBJ2-5 and V is TRBV6-5; D is undetermined. This CDR3 has 13 amino acids. In germline, CDR1 is MNHEY, CDR2 SVGAGI. Trimming stripped 2 bases from V and 2 bases from J, with 6 bases between. The CDR3 region is CASSYTYQETQYF. In nucleotides, the CDR3 is TGTGCCAGCAGTTACACATATCAAGAGACCCAGTACTTC.

V is TRBV28 and J is TRBJ2-3, with 8 bases matching TRBD1. V lost 9 bases and J lost 2; bases outside the gene matches: 4. This CDR3 is 13 amino acids long. Germline CDR1 reads MDHEN; CDR2 reads SYDVKM. The DNA of the CDR3 is TGTGCCAGTCGACAGGGGAACACAGATACGCAGTATTTT. As protein: CASRQGNTDTQYF.